Reported below is one T cell receptor beta chain. No antigen is known for it. The V gene lost 1 base and the J gene lost 6 bases, with 9 bases spanning the gap. This CDR3 region has 13 residues. CDR1 and CDR2 (germline): MDHEN, SYDVKM. This sample stems from a study of cytomegalovirus exposure and HLA in healthy donors. Study-level points and caveats: Across donors, most TCRs were seen rarely, yet some public ones were widespread. Fewer N-insertions (relative to the roughly 670-donor mean) were reportedly seen in an Asian-associated ancestry cluster in a later analysis. Several of the most significant clusters appeared, in a later analysis, to be linked to common viral pathogens.

The PCR made use of 60 Vbeta and 13 Jbeta primers. The repertoire was sequenced with immunoSEQ multiplex PCR; TCRdb's copy has only in-frame clones and lacks some. In the table there are some 150,000 clones, 65% to 85% of which are singletons. Sequencing was carried out using PBMCs. The TCR sequence derives from a woman under 40 in good health and CMV-seropositive. This sequence joins TRBV28 and TRBJ1-1, with D uncertain. The CDR3 is CASSLFGESEAFF. The DNA for the CDR3 is TGTGCCAGCAGTTTATTTGGGGAGTCTGAAGCTTTCTTT.